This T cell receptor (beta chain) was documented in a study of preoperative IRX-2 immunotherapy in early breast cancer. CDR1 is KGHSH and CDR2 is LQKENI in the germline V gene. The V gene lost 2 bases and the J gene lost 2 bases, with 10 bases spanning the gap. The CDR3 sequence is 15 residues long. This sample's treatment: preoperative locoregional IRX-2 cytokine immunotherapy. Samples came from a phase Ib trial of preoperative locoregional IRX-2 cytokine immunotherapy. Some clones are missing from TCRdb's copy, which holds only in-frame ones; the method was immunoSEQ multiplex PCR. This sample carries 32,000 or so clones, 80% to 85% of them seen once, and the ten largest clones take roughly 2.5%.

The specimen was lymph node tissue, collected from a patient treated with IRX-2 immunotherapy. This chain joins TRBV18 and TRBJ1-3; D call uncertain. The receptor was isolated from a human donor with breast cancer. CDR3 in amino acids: CASSPTHRTGNTIYF. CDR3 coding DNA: TGTGCCAGCTCACCAACCCACAGAACTGGAAACACCATATATTTT.